Included here is one T cell receptor (beta chain) sequence, with context. The clone's antigen remains unknown. No qualities accompany the bases; no much larger clone lies one base away. Using the deep immunoSEQ assay, multiplex PCR amplified TCR CDR3 regions from genomic DNA. Genomic DNA extracted from each cell subset was distributed evenly over all wells of several immunoSEQ 96-well plates, and each plate served as one replicate. For sorted subsets, approximately 0.2 ug of genomic DNA, equivalent to 30,000 or so T cell genomes, went into each replicate PCR. The purified libraries were quantified using a Qubit 3.0 fluorometer, sized with a Bioanalyzer 2100, and then quantified again using the KAPA Library Quantification kit. Every immunoSEQ 96-well plate was sequenced on a separate single-read 150-cycle Illumina NextSeq 550 flow cell. The original methods were these. Because the immunoSEQ output held only junctional sequences and lacked quality scores, the filtering could not match the filtering applied to full-length reads. Sequences were annotated with PyIR, a Python wrapper for IgBLAST v1.9, using IMGT germline references to assign V/J genes and CDR3. Any read was removed if the V/J assignment was weak (E-value above 1e-6), the CDR3 was missing, or the read contained stop codons, out-of-frame junctions, or ambiguous translated residues. V3J clonotypes were defined as sequences sharing an identical inferred V gene, J gene, and CDR3 amino acid sequence. To compute the percentage overlap between repertoires, the number of shared unique clonotypes was divided by the size of the smaller repertoire. Richness of each repertoire was evaluated using RTK rarefaction, the Chao1 estimator, and Recon v2.1 estimates of unobserved clonotypes. For all TCRbeta clonotypes obtained by the gDNA method from several donors, generation probabilities were computed with OLGA. Here the immuneACCESS table is served through TCRdb, limited to in-frame sequences with V and J called. Missing clones are a known gap in these copies; in checked studies unresolved V genes cover under half, and the rest lacks a known reason. That table furnishes V, J and clone size, whereas the DNA furnished D and trimming. Across this sample there are 2 million to 2.5 million clones, with around 95% seen only once. More than 0.1% of the sample is held by the ten biggest clonotypes.

Donors were healthy HIV-negative adults with no recently reported acute infections or vaccinations. Every donor was a Caucasian adult living in Nashville, Tennessee, USA. Magnetic negative selection was used to enrich CD4+ T cells, after which naive cells were positively selected on CD45RA and the negative fraction became the memory subset. Blood was obtained by leukapheresis, after which PBMCs were separated by Ficoll-Histopaque density gradient centrifugation and cryopreserved in liquid nitrogen vapor phase. Analytical flow cytometry was used to check the purity and quantity of each magnetically sorted T cell population. Genomic DNA was isolated from every sorted fraction and measured by UV absorbance on a Nanodrop 2000c. The germline V gene provides CDR1 MNHNS and CDR2 SASEGT. Trimming takes 9 bases from V and 5 bases from J, and the germline ends sit 16 bases apart. Inclusive of the bounding cysteine and phenylalanine, the CDR3 is 13 residues long. The read is trimmed to its CDR3 DNA, 39 bases read in frame from base 1.

The record originates from a study of shared clonotypes between healthy human individuals (dated by TCRdb to 2020 to 2022). Regarding the study in general: The cohort comprised a couple of women and a few men aged 18 to 49 years. For each donor, three plates each were used for CD4 naive and CD4 memory, two plates were used for CD8 naive, and one plate was used for CD8 memory. Blood TCR repertoires of several healthy adults were deeply sequenced to estimate repertoire size and the extent of clonotype sharing between individuals. Libraries were prepared and TCR repertoires were sequenced by different laboratories using diverse techniques, in order to increase sequencing depth and limit assay-specific biases. Per donor, leukapheresis produced somewhere between about 0.8 and 9 billion PBMCs. Results and caveats for the whole study, not just this receptor: Rarefaction of sorted-subset datasets indicated incomplete sequencing despite the large sequencing depth. Sampling was restricted to blood, and TCR repertoires in tissue are likely to differ from TCR repertoires in blood. Clonotypes shared by all four sorted-subset donors showed higher generation probabilities than non-shared clonotypes. Estimated clonotype richness was generally larger for naive than for memory subsets. Pairwise subsampling led to the expectation that sequencing depth would affect the degree of clonotype sharing among donors. Across a handful of donors, about 5.2% of naive CD4, around 3.5% of naive CD8, under 2.5% of memory CD4, and around 0.4% of memory CD8 clonotypes were shared. The small number of donors limited the genetic and exposure-history diversity represented.

Here the chain combines TRBV6-1 and TRBJ1-1; the D gene is not confidently resolved. Sequenced sample: naive CD4+ T cells sorted from blood. The intended sense of this specimen's cell subset or site label: CD45RA+ positively selected. The sequence was collected from a man younger than 35 in good health. CDR3 loop: CASSRPGPTEAFF. Read as DNA, the sequence is TGTGCCAGTTCCCGACCGGGCCCTACTGAAGCTTTCTTT.